This TCR beta chain stems from a study of CD8 T cells in ankylosing spondylitis. Study findings and constraints: Certain motif variants had earlier been reported in reactive arthritis synovial fluid and blood. In ankylosing spondylitis blood, a motif of roughly 8 highly homologous TCR beta variants appeared characteristic. Significantly higher representation of disease-linked clones was reported for matched ankylosing spondylitis synovial fluid. Relatively rare in peripheral blood, disease-linked clones were also CD8+.

V was pared by 4 bases and J by 6 bases, with 11 bases between. Germline lookup yields CDR1 SGHRS and CDR2 YFSETQ. There are 14 residues in the CDR3. Making the TCR beta libraries involved quantitative 5'-RACE with molecular barcodes. In TCRdb, the 5' RACE reads were re-called with MiXCR into one record per CDR3 protein. Among about 540,000 distinct CDR3 sequences listed, 9.5% to 15% were seen once. This clonotype was observed a handful of times. The antigen remains undetermined. The chain has TRBV5-1 and TRBJ1-6; possibly TRBD1 for D (5 bases). The sequence came from a male donor with ankylosing spondylitis. Sequencing was done on a sample of blood, either unsorted or a sorted T cell fraction (not recorded which). The CDR3 region is CASSLTQGNSPLHF. CDR3 DNA: TGCGCCAGCAGCCTCACCCAGGGTAATTCACCCCTCCACTTT.